A single sample is the source of the 5 T cell receptor beta chains below, sequenced in a study of T cell changes during pregnancy in multiple sclerosis. TCRdb's table, derived via immunoSEQ multiplex PCR, lists solely in-frame clones and lacks some. Of fewer than 110,000 clones listed, about 90% are singletons. The sequencing used peripheral blood, collected after pregnancy. Every receptor here comes from a female donor with multiple sclerosis, enrolled in a pregnancy study.

This clone was observed once. This chain joins TRBV18 and TRBJ1-5; possibly TRBD1 for D (5 bases). Germline assignment: CDR1 KGHSH and CDR2 LQKENI. Trimming took 1 base from V and 3 from J, leaving 16 bases between them. This CDR3 region has 17 residues. This CDR3 reads CASSPLGGLASNQPQHF. The CDR3 DNA is TGTGCCAGCTCACCACTCGGGGGACTAGCATCCAATCAGCCCCAGCATTTT.

The chain carries TRBV19 and TRBJ2-1; 8 nucleotides match TRBD2. Germline V lookup: CDR1 LNHDA, CDR2 SQIVND (reference sequence). The junction had 14 bases not matched to a gene; V was cut back by 7 bases and J by 9 bases. This CDR3 contains 15 residues. In DNA, the CDR3 is TGTGCCAGTACACCTCAGGGTGCGGGAGGAGGTGAGCAGTTCTTC. Its protein product is CASTPQGAGGGEQFF. The full variable domain, its missing parts supplied by reference TRBV19 and TRBJ2-1, is DGGITQSPKYLFRKEGQNVTLSCEQNLNHDAMYWYRQDPGQGLRLIYYSQIVNDFQKGDIAEGYSVSREKKESFPLTVTSAQKNPTAFYLCASTPQGAGGGEQFFGPGTRLTVL.

J is TRBJ2-7 and V is TRBV9; tentative D call: TRBD2 (5 bases). Looked up from germline, CDR1 is SGDLS and CDR2 is YYNGEE. CDR3 size: 15 residues. Trimming cost V 0 bases and J 3 bases, with 13 bases left between them. This CDR3 is CASSVGAEVGYEQYF. Written as DNA, the CDR3 is TGTGCCAGCAGCGTAGGTGCGGAGGTGGGCTACGAGCAGTACTTC.

The chain carries TRBV23-1 and TRBJ1-5; a possible D gene is TRBD1 (6 bases). TRBV23-1 is given ORF status, its function remaining uncertain. This CDR3 spans 18 amino acids. V lost 2 bases and J lost 10, with 27 bases in between. The CDR3 protein is CASSQGWDTQKCGHPQHF. The CDR3 DNA reads as TGCGCCAGCAGTCAAGGTTGGGACACCCAAAAATGTGGTCATCCCCAGCATTTT.

This chain's CDR3 is CASSLEGTPLYGYTF. CDR3 DNA sequence: TGCGCCAGCAGCTTGGAAGGGACACCACTATATGGCTACACCTTC. This chain connects TRBV5-1 to TRBJ1-2; tentative D call: TRBD1 (6 bases). Germline lookup yields CDR1 SGHRS and CDR2 YFSETQ. V lost 0 bases and J 5 bases, leaving 14 bases between the germline ends. This CDR3 is 15 amino acids long.